This T cell receptor (delta chain) was profiled in a study of delta chains in infants with herpesvirus infections (dated by TCRdb to the early 2020s). In the study overall: The study prospectively followed a Ugandan infant birth cohort from birth to characterize gammadelta T cell responses to primary cytomegalovirus (CMV) infection. In infants who were infected with CMV after birth, the study searched for a public fetal Vdelta1/Vgamma8 gammadelta TCR clonotype. gammadelta TCRs were sequenced from PBMC of 18 CMV-infected infants (one congenitally infected) and roughly eight CMV-uninfected infants with enough sample available. Infant blood samples were grouped into approximate age categories of 1.5, 4, 8 and 12 months. Previously published Belgian fetal and cord blood gammadelta TCR data were added only for comparison and were not generated in this cohort.

The protocol used for the library was RT-PCR. PBMC RNA was reverse transcribed with SuperScript II using gamma-chain- and delta-chain-specific primers to generate TCR cDNA. Purification of cDNA was performed with AMPure XP beads, after which the cDNA was amplified and indexed with Illumina adapters by means of the Nextera XT Index Kit. An Illumina MiSeq with a V2 300-cycle kit was used to sequence the gammadelta TCR libraries. The published analysis was carried out like this. Using MiXCR v2.1.12, CDR3 sequences were assembled, and reads were mapped onto D, J and V genes obtained from GenBank. Repertoire analyses of the CDR3 clonotypes were performed with VDJtools v1.2.1. Identical DNA sequences were merged into single rows after TCRdb reprocessed the public reads with CATT. TCRdb assigned the V and J calls; the authors' analysis was not used. For this sample there are about 1,500 delta-chain clones; more than 25% appear just once. The top ten clones comprise approximately 6.8% of the sample.

To note about this clone: Its antigen remains undetermined. No qualities accompany the bases; no much larger clone lies one base away.

Pregnant women receiving prenatal care in Kampala, Uganda, were recruited, and the infants of these women were enrolled, with documentation of maternal HIV status required. Weekly visits were made to families, and infant clinical information, oral swabs and peripheral blood were collected beginning at 6 weeks of age and every 4 months thereafter. Blood was drawn into heparin tubes, and PBMC were separated by Ficoll-Paque density gradient centrifugation and then cryopreserved. General findings and caveats noted by the study authors: In CMV-uninfected infants, the public clonotype might still be present but below the detection limit. Limitations noted by the authors included a small sample size and a lack of race- or environment-matched controls, because nearly all Ugandans acquire CMV before adulthood. The public clonotype was detected only at the first time point after infection and was not found in uninfected infants or in infants infected after 120 days. The public Vdelta1 clonotype appeared in about 20% of the 18 CMV-infected infants: three infected postnatally before 120 days of age, plus the congenitally infected infant. The frequency of the public clonotype among Vdelta1 cells appeared to be inversely correlated with age at infection and fell quickly, apparently not lasting beyond around two months.

V trim: 1 base; J trim: 0 bases; unmatched bases: 5. As encoded in the germline V gene, CDR1 is GEAIGNYY while CDR2 is EKD. From the cysteine up to the phenylalanine, the CDR3 has a length of 16 residues. The CDR3 DNA has 48 bases and is translated from base 1. This sequence was found in a human donor who was a Ugandan infant, either HIV-exposed or HIV-unexposed (not recorded which). The sequence links TRDV2 to TRDJ1; the central 9 bases match TRDD3. The sequences come from peripheral blood, collected at time point 1 of longitudinal follow-up. The CDR3 region reads CACDTPWGIHTDKLIF. The DNA is as follows: TGTGCCTGTGACACTCCCTGGGGGATCCACACCGATAAACTCATCTTT.